The clone carrying this TCR beta chain was detected only once. The antigen remains undetermined. The length of the CDR3 is 12 residues. From germline, CDR1 is MNHEY and CDR2 SVGAGI. Trimming removed 5 bases at V and 8 bases at J, with 12 bases between. The sample comes from a study of cytomegalovirus exposure and HLA in healthy donors. Across the study: Within the Caucasian-associated ancestry cluster were around 81% of the approximately 400 genotyped donors.

Whole-study findings and limits: Analyses of presence/absence relied on an assumption of roughly uniform sequencing depth across donors. In a later analysis, at a false discovery rate of 0.05, roughly 17,000 TCR beta sequences matched HLA alleles.

A multiplex PCR was run with 60 Vbeta primers and 13 Jbeta primers. Only in-frame clones appear in the TCRdb table, and some are missing; sequencing was by immunoSEQ multiplex PCR. The sample contains 150,000 to 200,000 clones, 75% to 85% of which appear only once. This TCR was recovered from a woman between 18 and 29 years old in good health and CMV-seropositive. This sequence joins TRBV6-5 and TRBJ1-2; D might be TRBD1 (6 bases). Sequencing input: PBMCs. The CDR3 nucleotides read TGTGCCAGCAGTGTACAGGGTATGGGCTACACCTTC. This sequence encodes CASSVQGMGYTF.